The T cell receptor beta chain under discussion was sequenced for a study of shared clonotypes between healthy human individuals. Across the study: The cohort had a couple of women and a few men, ages 18 to 49.

General study points: Unshared clonotypes carried lower generation probabilities than those common to all four donors. Estimated richness was generally greater in naive than memory subsets. Sorted-subset sequencing, rarefaction showed, was incomplete despite large depth.

Generated by immunoSEQ multiplex PCR, the TCRdb table keeps only in-frame clones and is missing some. The sample records about 2 million clones, about 95% being singletons. Naive-designated CD8 cells lacked CD45RO, were positively enriched for CCR7, and omitted terminally differentiated effector memory CD45RA+ cells. Notes on this clone: As yet, its antigen is unknown.

The specimen sequenced was naive CD8+ T cells sorted from blood. This TCR came from a young man in good health.

This CDR3 is CASSDDREMNTGELFF. The CDR3 nucleotides read TGTGCCAGCAGCGACGACAGGGAGATGAACACCGGGGAGCTGTTTTTT. This chain links TRBV6-6 with TRBJ2-2; TRBD1 aligns across 7 bases. V dropped 6 bases and J dropped 1; count of bases not matched to a gene: 8. The CDR3 has 16 amino acids. The germline V gene encodes CDR1 MNHNY and CDR2 SVGAGI (reference sequence).